A single sample gave rise to the 13 T cell receptor beta chains below, sequenced in a study of cytomegalovirus exposure and HLA in healthy donors. Profiling relied on immunoSEQ multiplex PCR, and the TCRdb table lists in-frame clones only, not all of them. The table shows about 58,000 clones, with around 90% occurring only once. Sequences were obtained from PBMCs. These receptors were obtained from a man between 18 and 29 years old in good health and CMV-seronegative.

V is TRBV4-1 and J is TRBJ2-7, with D possibly being TRBD2 (6 bases). The CDR3 spans 16 residues. Germline loops: CDR1 MGHRA, CDR2 YSYEKL. With 0 bases removed from V and 4 bases from J, the gap between germline ends came to 16 bases. The CDR3 sequence is CASSQDPTRDPYEQYF. In DNA, the CDR3 is TGCGCCAGCAGCCAAGACCCGACTAGGGACCCTTACGAGCAGTACTTC.

The CDR3 spells CASSGPGLANYEQYF. CDR3 DNA sequence: TGTGCCAGCAGTGGTCCGGGACTAGCAAACTACGAGCAGTACTTC. The rearrangement links TRBV6-6 to TRBJ2-7; 9 nucleotides align to TRBD2. V lost 5 bases to trimming and J lost 3 bases; unmatched junction nucleotides: 8. From germline, CDR1 is MNHNY and CDR2 SVGAGI (reference sequence). This CDR3 spans 15 amino acids.

The chain combines TRBV10-3 with TRBJ2-3; 8 bases fit TRBD2. Germline-derived CDR1 and CDR2 are ENHRY and SYGVKD. With 11 bases clipped from V and 5 bases from J, the junction kept 21 bases outside the gene matches. This CDR3 has 17 residues. CDR3 DNA: TGTGCCTCCACCCCGGACGGGACTAGTCCTGGTATAGATACGCAGTATTTT. Its translation is CASTPDGTSPGIDTQYF.

V usage is TRBV6-5 and J usage is TRBJ1-4; TRBD1 agrees at 7 bases. J lost 6 bases, V lost 3 bases, and 4 bases had no gene match. The CDR3 has 14 amino acids. Per the germline V gene, CDR1 is MNHEY and CDR2 is SVGAGI. CDR3 nucleotide sequence: TGTGCCAGCAGTTATACAGGGGTGGATGAAAAACTGTTTTTT. Translation: CASSYTGVDEKLFF.

Only one count was recorded for this clone. This chain links TRBV6-1 with TRBJ2-5; D may be TRBD2 (7 bases). With 4 bases removed from V and 7 bases from J, the gap between germline ends came to 22 bases. The CDR3 spans 16 residues. Germline assignment: CDR1 MNHNS and CDR2 SASEGT. The CDR3: CASSGGGLGPRGTQYF. In DNA, the CDR3 is TGTGCCAGCAGTGGGGGGGGCTTAGGGCCCCGGGGGACCCAGTACTTC.

This chain joins TRBV6-6 and TRBJ2-7, with D maybe TRBD2 (5 bases). Germline assignment: CDR1 MNHNY and CDR2 SVGAGI (reference sequence). The CDR3 is made up of 13 amino acids. Deletions cut 2 bases from V and 7 bases from J, with 12 bases between. CDR3 region: CASSYSPGEEQYF. The CDR3 bases are TGTGCCAGCAGTTACAGTCCTGGGGAGGAGCAGTACTTC.

The chain's CDR3 is CASSPSMEGGEQYF. Here the CDR3 DNA reads TGTGCCAGCAGCCCATCGATGGAGGGAGGCGAGCAGTACTTC. The chain recombines TRBV7-9 with TRBJ2-7; a weak D match, TRBD2 (6 bases). There are 14 residues in the CDR3. In germline, CDR1 is SEHNR, CDR2 FQNEAQ (reference sequence). The germline V and J ends were trimmed by 5 bases and 6 bases, with 17 bases remaining between them.

The V gene is TRBV6-1, the J gene TRBJ2-7; 7 bases match TRBD2. The CDR3 length is 15 residues. After removal of 2 bases from V and 5 bases from J, the junction contained 9 bases not matched to a gene. In germline, CDR1 is MNHNS, CDR2 SASEGT. The CDR3 sequence: CASSEWEGLLDEQYF. Here the CDR3 DNA reads TGTGCCAGCAGTGAATGGGAGGGGTTGCTCGACGAGCAGTACTTC.

This clone was detected only a few times. The chain joins TRBV7-3 to TRBJ2-7; D may be TRBD2 (6 bases). V lost 5 bases and J lost 6, with 20 bases in between. The CDR3 has 15 residues. CDR1 and CDR2 from the germline V gene are SGHTA and FQGTGA. CDR3 sequence reads: CASSKTRAHEFEQYF. CDR3 bases: TGTGCCAGCAGCAAGACTAGAGCGCATGAGTTCGAGCAGTACTTC.

This clone appeared once. The CDR3 sequence: CAIRFPGGYNEQFF. DNA for the CDR3: TGTGCCATCCGCTTCCCCGGTGGCTACAATGAGCAGTTCTTC. V usage is TRBV5-4 and J usage is TRBJ2-1; no definite D call. V was shortened by 9 bases and J by 3 bases, with 16 bases between the two germline ends. This CDR3 contains 14 residues. CDR1 and CDR2 from the germline V gene are SGHNT and YYREEE (reference sequence).

In its sample, this clone was seen a few times. The chain joins TRBV6-1 to TRBJ2-1; D perhaps matches TRBD2 (5 bases). Germline assignment: CDR1 MNHNS and CDR2 SASEGT. CDR3 length: 15 residues. V was shortened by 7 bases and J by 1 base, with 14 bases between the two germline ends. This CDR3 reads CASTPWSGSYNEQFF. CDR3 coding DNA: TGTGCCAGCACCCCTTGGAGCGGATCCTACAATGAGCAGTTCTTC.

The J gene is TRBJ2-3, the V gene TRBV29-1; 10 bases map to TRBD2. The length of the CDR3 is 13 residues. Germline V gene lookup returns CDR1 SQVTM and CDR2 ANQGSEA. Trimming removed 5 bases from V and 8 bases from J; junction bases left unmatched: 7. The CDR3 nucleotides read TGCAGCGTTACTAGCGGGGAATACGGTACGCAGTATTTT. This translates into CSVTSGEYGTQYF.

The V gene is TRBV19, the J gene TRBJ1-2; a weak D match, TRBD1 (6 bases). There are 15 residues in the CDR3. CDR1 is LNHDA, CDR2 SQIVND, per germline (reference sequence). Trimming removed 4 bases at V and 3 bases at J, with 15 bases between. The CDR3 DNA sequence: TGTGCCAGTAGTACGACCCGGGACACCCACTATGGCTACACCTTC. It specifies CASSTTRDTHYGYTF.